The present TCR beta chain was sequenced within a study of vaccination and CD4 T cells after COVID-19 (dated by TCRdb to between 2021 and 2024). About the investigation overall: Convalescent patients had a positive SARS-CoV-2 result on nasal swab PCR, and of these patients, under ten had mild disease and one had severe disease. Six males and four females were included in the convalescent cohort, with two Hispanic individuals, seven Caucasians, two Asians and one multiracial person represented. Culture stimuli were overlapping spike peptide pools from SARS-CoV-2 and from the common cold coronaviruses HCoV-NL63, HCoV-OC43 and HCoV-229E. As controls, cultures received a CEFX viral epitope pool (the positive control), an HIV-1 Nef peptide pool (the negative control), or no peptide at all. The spike-specific CD4+ TCR repertoire was compared before and after mRNA vaccination in approximately ten COVID-19 convalescent patients and a few infection-naive healthy vaccine recipients. Post-COVID blood samples were collected from convalescent patients a median of approximately 100 days after diagnosis, with a range of about 30 to 161 days. Participants received two doses of either the Pfizer-BioNTech BNT162b2 vaccine (n=8) or the Moderna mRNA-1273 vaccine (n=2). Post-vaccine blood samples were collected a median of around 2.5 months after the second vaccine dose, ranging from about 12 to 241 days.

The library was generated by PCR. DNA from cultured CD4+ T cells underwent TCR sequencing with the Oncomine TCR Beta short-read assay at the Johns Hopkins FTIC core. Genomic DNA was extracted from the cultured CD4+ T cells with the QIAamp micro DNA kit. Oncomine TCR Beta libraries made from cultured CD4+ T cells were pooled using unique dual indexes and sequenced on an Illumina iSeq 100. The study's own analysis went as follows. Non-productive sequences were removed, and CDR3s not starting with C, not ending with F or W, or shorter than 7 amino acids were discarded. The MANAFEST web application identified antigen-specific clonotypes by comparing peptide-stimulated wells against reference wells and other culture wells. Positive clones required FDR below 0.05, an odds ratio above 5, and productive frequency above 0.1% in at least two of three replicate wells. Cross-reactive clonotypes were defined as significantly expanded in both SARS-CoV-2 spike wells and at least one common cold coronavirus spike condition. Similarity between CDR3 sequences was evaluated in R version 3.6.1 using Levenshtein distances (stringdist) and unrooted phylogenetic trees (ape). The public reads were quality trimmed at Q25 with fastp and then assembled into clones with MiXCR by TCRdb, keeping productive beta chains. Rows with a matching CDR3 protein are joined into one entry that keeps the most common DNA and genes. V and J calls and clone size were set by TCRdb, not the authors. The sample profile shows around 20,000 distinct CDR3 sequences; about 44% of them were found once. The top ten hold 6.3% of the sample.

The sample's treatment or condition label, in plain terms: approximately nine-day PBMC culture with coronavirus spike peptide pools or control peptides (ViraFEST assay). The ViraFEST assay was used in the study, in which antigen-specific T cells were expanded with peptide pools and expanded clonotypes were subsequently identified by TCR sequencing. The convalescent patients' positive SARS-CoV-2 PCR tests were from March to December 2020, which was before the Alpha, Beta and Delta variants emerged in the United States. Each well held some 2 million PBMCs cultured in IMDM containing around 5% human AB serum and approximately 9.8 IU/ml IL-2, with 8 to 10 ug/ml peptide pools added. On days 3 and 7, half of the culture medium was replaced with fresh IL-2-containing medium. CD4+ T cells were isolated after approximately ten days of culture through negative selection using the EasySep CD4+ T cell isolation kit. Ficoll-Paque Plus gradient centrifugation was used to isolate PBMCs from whole blood, and the isolated PBMCs were then either used fresh or cryopreserved at -140C. In general, triplicate wells were set up for every culture condition.

Overall study outcomes, separate from this receptor: An increase in the median number of SARS-CoV-2-reactive clonotypes from 20 to 25 after infection to some 40 after vaccination was observed, but the change was not found to be significant. In convalescent patients, a median about 84% of post-vaccine SARS-CoV-2-reactive clones were detected only after vaccination, and vaccine-specific priming was suggested by this finding. Relatively few convalescent patients were included in the study, and early timepoints after natural infection were not analyzed. In convalescent patients, nearly all vaccine-specific clones (304 of 307) were found to be mono-reactive for SARS-CoV-2 spike rather than cross-reactive with common cold coronaviruses.

In the case of this clonotype: It lacks a known antigen. No much larger clone is present one base from it, and per-base qualities are unavailable.

The CDR3 sequence holds 15 residues, the cysteine and phenylalanine included. Only the CDR3 DNA stays, 45 bases, in frame from base 1. V ends up 4 bases short and J 5 bases short, with an unmatched junction base count of 8. The germline V gene (reference sequence) supplies CDR1 DFQATT and CDR2 SNEGSKA. The specimen comprised CD4+ T cells from blood, cultured in vitro, sampled before SARS-CoV-2 vaccination. The sequence derives from a human donor who had recovered from COVID-19. The sequence is built from TRBV20-1 and TRBJ2-1, and 10 bases in between align with TRBD2. Here is the DNA: TGCAGTGCTACCAGGACTAGCGGTCAAAACAATGAGCAGTTCTTC. It specifies CSATRTSGQNNEQFF.